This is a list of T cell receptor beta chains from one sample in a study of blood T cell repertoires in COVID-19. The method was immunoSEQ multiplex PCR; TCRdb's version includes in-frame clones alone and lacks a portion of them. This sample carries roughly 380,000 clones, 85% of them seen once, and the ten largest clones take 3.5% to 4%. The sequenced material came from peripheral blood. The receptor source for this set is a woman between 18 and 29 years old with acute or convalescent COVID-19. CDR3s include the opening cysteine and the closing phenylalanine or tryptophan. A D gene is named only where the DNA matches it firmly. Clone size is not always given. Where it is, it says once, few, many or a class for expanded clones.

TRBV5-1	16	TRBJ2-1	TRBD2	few	CASGLAARSSYNEQFF	TGCGCCAGCGGGCTAGCGGCAAGGAGCTCCTACAATGAGCAGTTCTTC
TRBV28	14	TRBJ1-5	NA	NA	CASITMGSNQPQHF	TGTGCCAGCATCACCATGGGCAGCAATCAGCCCCAGCATTTT
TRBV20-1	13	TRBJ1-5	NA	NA	CSASRGGDQPQHF	TGCAGTGCTAGTCGAGGGGGGGACCAGCCCCAGCATTTT
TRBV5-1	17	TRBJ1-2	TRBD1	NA	CASSPGQGALANYGYTF	TGCGCCAGCAGCCCGGGACAGGGGGCTCTAGCTAACTATGGCTACACCTTC
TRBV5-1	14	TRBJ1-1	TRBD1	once	CASSLPGQGVEAFF	TGCGCCAGCAGCTTGCCGGGACAGGGAGTTGAAGCTTTCTTT
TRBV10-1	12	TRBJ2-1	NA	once	CASSQGYNEQFF	TGCGCCAGCAGCCAGGGCTACAATGAGCAGTTCTTC
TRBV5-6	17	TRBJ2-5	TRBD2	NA	CASTAPIAGGLQETQYF	TGTGCCAGCACCGCCCCCATAGCGGGGGGGCTTCAAGAGACCCAGTACTTC
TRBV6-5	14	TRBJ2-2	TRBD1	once	CASRGTGSGGELFF	TGTGCCAGCAGAGGGACAGGTTCGGGCGGGGAGCTGTTTTTT
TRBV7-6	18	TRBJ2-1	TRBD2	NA	CASSSPAPSGGNYNEQFF	TGTGCCAGCAGCTCCCCGGCCCCCAGCGGGGGGAACTACAATGAGCAGTTCTTC
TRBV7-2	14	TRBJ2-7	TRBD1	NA	CASRRTGVSYEQYF	TGTGCCAGCAGAAGGACAGGGGTCTCCTACGAGCAGTACTTC
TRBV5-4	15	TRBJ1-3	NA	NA	CASSSGKLSGNTIYF	TGTGCCAGCAGCTCCGGGAAACTCTCTGGAAACACCATATATTTT
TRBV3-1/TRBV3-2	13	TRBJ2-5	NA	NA	CASSQAAGETQYF	TGTGCCAGCAGCCAAGCCGCGGGAGAGACCCAGTACTTC
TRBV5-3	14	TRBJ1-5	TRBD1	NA	CARSLWGQNQPQHF	TGTGCCAGAAGCTTGTGGGGACAGAATCAGCCCCAGCATTTT
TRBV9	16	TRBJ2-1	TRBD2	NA	CASSGGGTSGHNEQFF	TGTGCCAGCAGCGGGGGTGGGACTAGCGGGCACAATGAGCAGTTCTTC
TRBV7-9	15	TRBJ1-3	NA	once	CASSPQGFESLTIYF	TGTGCCAGCAGCCCGCAGGGTTTTGAGTCGTTGACCATATATTTT
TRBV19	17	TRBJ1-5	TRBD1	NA	CASSIWDSKYSNQPQHF	TGTGCCAGTAGTATTTGGGACAGCAAATATAGCAATCAGCCCCAGCATTTT
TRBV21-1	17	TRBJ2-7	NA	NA	CASTPPHQRGRMYEQYF	TGTGCCAGCACTCCACCCCACCAAAGGGGGAGAATGTACGAGCAGTACTTC
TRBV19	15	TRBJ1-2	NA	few	CASSIPLDRGYGYTF	TGTGCCAGTAGTATCCCACTTGACCGAGGCTATGGCTACACCTTC
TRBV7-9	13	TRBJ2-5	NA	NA	CASSLGGGETQYF	TGTGCCAGCAGCTTGGGCGGCGGGGAGACCCAGTACTTC
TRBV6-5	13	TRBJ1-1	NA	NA	CASGGGGGTEAFF	TGTGCCAGCGGGGGCGGCGGTGGCACTGAAGCTTTCTTT
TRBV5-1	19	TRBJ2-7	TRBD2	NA	CASSLAPFDPSGRTYEQYF	TGCGCCAGCAGCTTGGCCCCCTTCGACCCTAGCGGGAGGACCTACGAGCAGTACTTC
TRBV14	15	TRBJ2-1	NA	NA	CASNPSGWTYNEQFF	TGTGCCAGCAACCCTTCAGGGTGGACCTACAATGAGCAGTTCTTC
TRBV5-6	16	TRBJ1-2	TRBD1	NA	CASSFLDRGLYYGYTF	TGTGCCAGCAGCTTCCTTGACAGGGGTCTTTATTATGGCTACACCTTC
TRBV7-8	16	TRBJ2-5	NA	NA	CASSLRATRTTETQYF	TGTGCCAGCAGCTTACGGGCGACTAGAACTACAGAGACCCAGTACTTC
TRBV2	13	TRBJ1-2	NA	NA	CASSVRGSNGYTF	TGTGCCAGCAGTGTACGGGGGAGCAATGGCTACACCTTC
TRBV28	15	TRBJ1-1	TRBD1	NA	CASSSGGPPGTEAFF	TGTGCCAGCAGTTCAGGGGGGCCACCGGGCACTGAAGCTTTCTTT
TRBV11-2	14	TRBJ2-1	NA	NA	CASSLGWGFDEQFF	TGTGCCAGCAGCTTAGGGTGGGGCTTTGATGAGCAGTTCTTC
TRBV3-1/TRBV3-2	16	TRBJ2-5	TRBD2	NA	CASSQDTAGGQETQYF	TGTGCCAGCAGCCAAGACACAGCGGGAGGGCAAGAGACCCAGTACTTC
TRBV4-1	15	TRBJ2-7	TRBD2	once	CASSHQRGNSYEQYF	TGCGCCAGCAGCCACCAGCGGGGCAACTCCTACGAGCAGTACTTC
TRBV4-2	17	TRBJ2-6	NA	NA	CASSPVDGGPGANVLTF	TGTGCCAGCAGCCCGGTCGATGGGGGCCCTGGGGCCAACGTCCTGACTTTC
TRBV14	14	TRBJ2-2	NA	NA	CASSQDMRTGELFF	TGTGCCAGCAGCCAAGATATGCGCACCGGGGAGCTGTTTTTT
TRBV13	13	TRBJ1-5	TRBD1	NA	CASSLGTDLSKHF	TGTGCCAGCAGCCTAGGGACAGACCTTTCCAAGCATTTT
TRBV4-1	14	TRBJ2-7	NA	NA	CASRGPQGSYEQYF	TGCGCCAGCAGAGGCCCGCAGGGCTCCTACGAGCAGTACTTC
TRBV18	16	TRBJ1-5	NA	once	CASSPAAGQSNQPQHF	TGTGCCAGCTCACCCGCGGCGGGGCAGAGCAATCAGCCCCAGCATTTT
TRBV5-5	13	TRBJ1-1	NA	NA	CASSFTENTEAFF	TGTGCCAGCAGCTTCACAGAGAACACTGAAGCTTTCTTT
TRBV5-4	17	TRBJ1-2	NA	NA	CASSSESRTVRNYGYTF	TGTGCCAGCAGCTCTGAATCCAGGACAGTACGTAACTATGGCTACACCTTC
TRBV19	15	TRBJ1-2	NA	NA	CASSPEDRELYGYTF	TGTGCCAGTAGTCCAGAGGACAGAGAACTCTATGGCTACACCTTC
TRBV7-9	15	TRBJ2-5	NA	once	CASSLAMSKQETQYF	TGTGCCAGCAGCTTAGCTATGAGTAAGCAAGAGACCCAGTACTTC
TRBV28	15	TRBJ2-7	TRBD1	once	CASSSTGTGIYEQYF	TGTGCCAGCAGTTCCACCGGGACAGGGATCTACGAGCAGTACTTC
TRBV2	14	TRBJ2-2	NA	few	CASSETAFTGELFF	TGTGCCAGCAGTGAAACAGCTTTCACCGGGGAGCTGTTTTTT
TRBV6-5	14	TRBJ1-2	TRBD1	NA	CASSYSDRTGGYTF	TGTGCCAGCAGTTACTCGGACAGGACGGGTGGCTACACCTTC
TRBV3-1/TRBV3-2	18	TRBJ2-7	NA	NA	CASSQDPWMGGGNYEQYF	TGTGCCAGCAGCCAAGATCCCTGGATGGGAGGGGGGAATTACGAGCAGTACTTC
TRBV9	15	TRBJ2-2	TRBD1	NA	CASSGDREFTGELFF	TGTGCCAGCAGCGGGGACAGGGAGTTCACCGGGGAGCTGTTTTTT
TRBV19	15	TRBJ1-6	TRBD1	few	CASSYGDSAHPPLHF	TGTGCCAGTAGTTACGGGGACAGTGCCCACCCACCCCTCCACTTT
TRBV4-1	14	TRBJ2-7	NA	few	CASSLSPKHDEQYF	TGCGCCAGCAGCCTCTCGCCCAAGCACGACGAGCAGTACTTC
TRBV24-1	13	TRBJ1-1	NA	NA	CATYLNGHTEAFF	TGTGCCACCTATTTGAACGGTCACACTGAAGCTTTCTTT
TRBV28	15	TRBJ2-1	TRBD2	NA	CASSGSGATYNEQFF	TGTGCCAGCAGTGGAAGCGGGGCCACCTACAATGAGCAGTTCTTC
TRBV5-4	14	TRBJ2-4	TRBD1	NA	CASAQGAGLNIQYF	TGTGCCAGTGCTCAGGGGGCAGGTTTGAACATTCAGTACTTC
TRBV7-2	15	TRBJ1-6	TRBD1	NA	CASSRRRDSNSPLHF	TGTGCCAGCAGCCGGCGCCGGGACAGTAATTCACCCCTCCACTTT
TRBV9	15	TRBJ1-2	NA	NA	CASSPPGSSNYGYTF	TGTGCCAGCAGCCCCCCGGGGAGTTCTAACTATGGCTACACCTTC
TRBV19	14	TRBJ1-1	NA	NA	CASSIGGDPLEAFF	TGTGCCAGTAGTATAGGTGGAGATCCCCTTGAAGCTTTCTTT
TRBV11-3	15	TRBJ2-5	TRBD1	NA	CASSVGTGGQETQYF	TGTGCCAGCAGCGTAGGGACAGGGGGCCAAGAGACCCAGTACTTC
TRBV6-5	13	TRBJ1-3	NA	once	CASSRGSGNTIYF	TGTGCCAGCAGCCGGGGGTCTGGAAACACCATATATTTT